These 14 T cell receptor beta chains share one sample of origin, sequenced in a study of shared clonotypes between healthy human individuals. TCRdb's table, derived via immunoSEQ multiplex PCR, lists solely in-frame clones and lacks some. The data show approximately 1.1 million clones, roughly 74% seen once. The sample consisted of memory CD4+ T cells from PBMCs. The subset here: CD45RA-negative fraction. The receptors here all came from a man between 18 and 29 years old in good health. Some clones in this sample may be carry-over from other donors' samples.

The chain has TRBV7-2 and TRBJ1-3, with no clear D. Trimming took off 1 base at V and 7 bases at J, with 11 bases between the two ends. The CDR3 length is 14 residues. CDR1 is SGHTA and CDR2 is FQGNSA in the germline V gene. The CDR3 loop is CASSLVGVGNTIYF. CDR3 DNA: TGTGCCAGCAGCTTAGTGGGTGTGGGGAACACCATATATTTT.

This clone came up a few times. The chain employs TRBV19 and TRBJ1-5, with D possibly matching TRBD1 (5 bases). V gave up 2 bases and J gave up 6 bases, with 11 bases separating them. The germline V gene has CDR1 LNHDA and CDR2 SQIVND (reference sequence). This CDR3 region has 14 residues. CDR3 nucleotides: TGTGCCAGTAGTATATGGACAATCCGTCAGCCCCAGCATTTT. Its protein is CASSIWTIRQPQHF.

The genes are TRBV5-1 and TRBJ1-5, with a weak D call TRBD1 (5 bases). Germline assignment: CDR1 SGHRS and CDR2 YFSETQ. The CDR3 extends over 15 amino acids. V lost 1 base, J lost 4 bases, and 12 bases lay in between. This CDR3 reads CASSLWGQENQPQHF. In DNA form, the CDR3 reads TGCGCCAGCAGCTTGTGGGGCCAGGAGAATCAGCCCCAGCATTTT.

The CDR3 protein is CASSRGLAVYNEQFF. The CDR3 region has the DNA TGTGCCAGCAGCCGGGGACTAGCGGTTTACAATGAGCAGTTCTTC. The chain joins TRBV9 to TRBJ2-1; TRBD2 matches 11 bases. The CDR3 extends over 15 amino acids. The germline V gene encodes CDR1 SGDLS and CDR2 YYNGEE. V dropped 4 bases and J dropped 4; count of bases not matched to a gene: 4.

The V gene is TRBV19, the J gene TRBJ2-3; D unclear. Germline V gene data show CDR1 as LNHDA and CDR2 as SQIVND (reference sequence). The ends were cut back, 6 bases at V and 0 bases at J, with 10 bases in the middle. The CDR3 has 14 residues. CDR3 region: CASSPKTSTDTQYF. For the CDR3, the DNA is TGTGCCAGTAGCCCAAAAACTAGCACAGATACGCAGTATTTT.

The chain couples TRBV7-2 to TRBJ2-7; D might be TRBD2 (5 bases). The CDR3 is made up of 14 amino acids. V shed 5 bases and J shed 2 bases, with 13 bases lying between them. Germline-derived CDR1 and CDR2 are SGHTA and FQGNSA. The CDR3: CASSAFSAAYEQYF. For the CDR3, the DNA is TGTGCCAGCAGCGCCTTTAGCGCTGCCTACGAGCAGTACTTC.

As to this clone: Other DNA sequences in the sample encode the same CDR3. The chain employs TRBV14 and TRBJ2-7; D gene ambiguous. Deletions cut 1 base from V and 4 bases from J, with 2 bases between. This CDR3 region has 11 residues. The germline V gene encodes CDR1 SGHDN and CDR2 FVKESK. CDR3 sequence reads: CASSQGYEQYF. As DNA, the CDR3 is TGTGCCAGCAGCCAAGGATACGAGCAGTACTTC.

DNA for the CDR3: TGTGCCAGCAGCTTGAGGAGGGAGCTTATGCACGAGCAGTACTTC. Translation gives CASSLRRELMHEQYF. The chain carries TRBV5-6 and TRBJ2-7, with a weak D call TRBD2 (6 bases). The germline gives CDR1 SGHDT, CDR2 YYEEEE. The CDR3 loop spans 15 amino acids. The V gene lost 1 base and the J gene lost 5 bases, with 16 bases spanning the gap.

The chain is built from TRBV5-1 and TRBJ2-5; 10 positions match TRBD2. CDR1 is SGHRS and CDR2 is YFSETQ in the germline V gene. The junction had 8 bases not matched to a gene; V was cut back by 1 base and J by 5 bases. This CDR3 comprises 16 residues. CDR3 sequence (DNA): TGCGCCAGCAGCTTGTCTCAGCAGCGGGAGGGGGAGACCCAGTACTTC. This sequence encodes CASSLSQQREGETQYF.

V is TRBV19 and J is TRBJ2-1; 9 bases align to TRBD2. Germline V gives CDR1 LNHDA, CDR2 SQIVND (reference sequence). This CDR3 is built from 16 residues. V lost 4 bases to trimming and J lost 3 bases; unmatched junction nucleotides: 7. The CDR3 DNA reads TGTGCCAGTAGTAAGACTAGCGGAACCCACTACAATGAGCAGTTCTTC. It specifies CASSKTSGTHYNEQFF. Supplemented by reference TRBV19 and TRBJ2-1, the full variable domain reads DGGITQSPKYLFRKEGQNVTLSCEQNLNHDAMYWYRQDPGQGLRLIYYSQIVNDFQKGDIAEGYSVSREKKESFPLTVTSAQKNPTAFYLCASSKTSGTHYNEQFFGPGTRLTVL.

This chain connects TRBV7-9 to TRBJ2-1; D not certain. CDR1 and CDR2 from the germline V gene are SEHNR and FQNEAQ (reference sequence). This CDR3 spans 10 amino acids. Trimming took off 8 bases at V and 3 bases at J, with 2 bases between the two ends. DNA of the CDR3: TGTGCCAGCGGCTACAATGAGCAGTTCTTC. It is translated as CASGYNEQFF.

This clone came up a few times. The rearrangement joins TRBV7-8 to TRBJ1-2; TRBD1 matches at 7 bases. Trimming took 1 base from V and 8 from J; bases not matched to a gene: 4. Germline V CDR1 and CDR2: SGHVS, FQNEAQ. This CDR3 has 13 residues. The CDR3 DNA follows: TGTGCCAGCAGCTTAGTAGGGGGCGGAGGCTACACCTTC. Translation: CASSLVGGGGYTF.

The CDR3 sequence is CSVEPGQGVEAFF. The CDR3 region has the DNA TGCAGCGTTGAGCCGGGACAGGGGGTTGAAGCTTTCTTT. V and J are TRBV29-1 and TRBJ1-1, with 11 bases identical to TRBD1. This CDR3 has 13 residues. Germline CDR1 is SQVTM and CDR2 is ANQGSEA. V dropped 3 bases and J dropped 7; count of bases not matched to a gene: 4.

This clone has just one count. The CDR3 loop is CASSSQGLAGGREQFF. The CDR3 DNA reads TGTGCCAGCAGCTCCCAGGGGTTAGCGGGAGGCCGTGAGCAGTTCTTC. The V and J genes are TRBV7-8 and TRBJ2-1; 10 bases are a match to TRBD2. Germline assignment: CDR1 SGHVS and CDR2 FQNEAQ. The CDR3 runs to 16 residues. V lost 4 bases to trimming and J lost 9 bases; unmatched junction nucleotides: 12.